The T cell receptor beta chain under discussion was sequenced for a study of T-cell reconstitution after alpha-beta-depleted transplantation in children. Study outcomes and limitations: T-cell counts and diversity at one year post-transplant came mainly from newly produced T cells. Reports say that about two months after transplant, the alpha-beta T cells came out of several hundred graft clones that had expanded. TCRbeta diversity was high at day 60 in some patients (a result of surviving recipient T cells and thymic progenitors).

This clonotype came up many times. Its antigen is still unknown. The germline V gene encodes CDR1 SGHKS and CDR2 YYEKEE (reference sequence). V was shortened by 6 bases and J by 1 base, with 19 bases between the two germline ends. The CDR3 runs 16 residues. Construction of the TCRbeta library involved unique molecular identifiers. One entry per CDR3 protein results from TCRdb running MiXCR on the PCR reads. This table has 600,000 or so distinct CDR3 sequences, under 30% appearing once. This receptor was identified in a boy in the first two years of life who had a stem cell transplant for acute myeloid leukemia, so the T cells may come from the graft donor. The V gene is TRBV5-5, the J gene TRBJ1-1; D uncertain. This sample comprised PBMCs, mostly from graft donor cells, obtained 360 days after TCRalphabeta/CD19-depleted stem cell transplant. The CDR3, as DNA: TGTGCCAGCAACCCAACCCAGGACCCGGGGAACACTGAAGCTTTCTTT. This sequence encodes CASNPTQDPGNTEAFF. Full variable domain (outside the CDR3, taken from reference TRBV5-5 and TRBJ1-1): DAGVTQSPTHLIKTRGQQVTLRCSPISGHKSVSWYQQVLGQGPQFIFQYYEKEERGRGNFPDRFSARQFPNYSSELNVNALLLGDSALYLCASNPTQDPGNTEAFFGQGTRLTVV.